The sequence of this T cell receptor beta chain was determined in a study of blood T cells in healthy people across ages. Notes on the study in general: A strong correlation was seen between TCR beta diversity and naive T cell percentage. Long-lived donors carried more naive CD4+ cells and greater diversity than aged donors.

Using a J-beta primer mix together with a sample-barcoded 5' primer, a second PCR was run for roughly 7 to 12 cycles. TCRdb recomputed calls from the 5' RACE reads with MiXCR, one row per CDR3 protein. The table records fewer than 800,000 distinct CDR3 sequences, under 25% of them present only once. Ten or more counts support this clonotype. Its antigen is as yet unknown. The trim removed 0 bases at V and 0 bases at J, leaving 8 bases unmatched. This CDR3 is built from 19 residues. Germline CDR1 SGHVS, CDR2 FQNEAQ. Input material: blood. This chain joins TRBV7-8 and TRBJ2-1, with 10 positions matching TRBD2. This clonotype was obtained from a man in his sixties or seventies in good health. The CDR3 is CASSLAGRTSGNSYNEQFF. CDR3 sequence (DNA): TGTGCCAGCAGCTTAGCAGGGAGGACTAGCGGAAACTCCTACAATGAGCAGTTCTTC.